This TCR beta chain appears in the sequencing data of a study of T cell repertoires in cytomegalovirus infection. Looking at the study overall: Shared public TCR beta signatures pointed to both CMV infection and a matching HLA type.

This clonotype was recorded once. The target antigen is unknown. Each CDR3 protein gets one entry after TCRdb re-called the reads with MiXCR. The data contain some 350,000 distinct CDR3 sequences, 25% to 35% of them singletons. The V gene lost 1 base and the J gene lost 7 bases, with 14 bases spanning the gap. The CDR3 totals 15 residues. Per germline, CDR1 MGHRA and CDR2 YSYEKL. The V gene is TRBV4-1, the J gene TRBJ1-5; possibly TRBD1 for D (5 bases). The sequencing used cultured PBMCs, collected from culture after CMV antigen stimulation. This receptor was obtained from a human donor in good health (CMV status not recorded). Some clones in this sample may be carry-over from other donors' samples. In nucleotides, the CDR3 is TGCGCCAGCAGCCAAGCCAGGGTAATTGGACAGCCCCAGCATTTT. Translation gives CASSQARVIGQPQHF.